This TCR beta chain was identified during a study of T cell responses to AZD1222 COVID-19 vaccine. Study results and limitations: Seropositive at baseline were only a handful of AZD1222 recipients. Donors, mostly white British, included more females; clonal diversity was possibly underestimated. CD4 TCRs covered the whole spike, strongest at regions 160-218 and 743-854.

To note about this clone: The antigen is unknown.

Data came from immunoSEQ multiplex PCR; TCRdb stores just in-frame clones and leaves some out. The top ten clones hold 26% of a sample with 150,000 to 200,000 clones, 88% of them seen once. Sequencing was performed on peripheral blood, taken 28 days after the second AZD1222 dose. The source of this sequence is an adult who received the AZD1222 COVID-19 vaccine.

CDR3 protein: CASSLGGGEQFF. In nucleotides, the CDR3 is TGTGCCAGCAGTTTAGGGGGGGGTGAGCAGTTCTTC. V gene TRBV12-3 or TRBV12-4 combines with J gene TRBJ2-1; TRBD2 matches at 7 bases. The junction had 0 bases not matched to a gene; V was cut back by 1 base and J by 9 bases. This CDR3 region has 12 residues.